This is a list of T cell receptor beta chains from one sample in a study of blood T cells in healthy people across ages. TCRdb reprocessed the 5' RACE reads via MiXCR and lists one record per CDR3 protein. The data show hundreds of thousands of distinct CDR3 sequences, 25% to 30% seen once. Separately, the same data were catalogued under a study of T cells of mothers and their children.

Sample: blood. These receptors all stem from a boy aged 5-17 years in good health. The CDR3 runs from the conserved cysteine through the conserved F or W. D genes are given only for firm matches. The size entry is marked missing in some rows and otherwise reads once, few, many or a size class.

TRBJ2-2,few,13,TRBV12-3/TRBV12-4,NA,CASSSRGPGELFF,TGTGCCAGCAGTTCCAGGGGACCCGGGGAGCTGTTTTTT
TRBJ2-7,few,14,TRBV27,NA,CASSLKGYAYEQYF,TGTGCCAGCAGTTTAAAGGGCTACGCCTACGAGCAGTACTTC
TRBJ1-4,few,11,TRBV20-1,NA,CSARWVEKPFF,TGCAGTGCTAGATGGGTCGAAAAACCGTTTTTT
TRBJ1-2,many,12,TRBV6-7,TRBD1,CASSAGTDGYTF,TGTGCCAGCAGTGCAGGGACAGACGGCTACACCTTC
TRBJ2-5,NA,11,TRBV28,NA,CANSRRETQYF,TGTGCCAACAGTCGCAGAGAGACCCAGTACTTC
TRBJ2-5,NA,16,TRBV25-1,NA,CASSDDGGDYQETQYF,TGTGCCAGCAGTGACGATGGCGGGGACTACCAAGAGACCCAGTACTTC
TRBJ1-2,few,13,TRBV28,NA,CASSILPGYGYTF,TGTGCCAGCAGTATACTACCGGGCTATGGCTACACCTTC
TRBJ2-5,few,14,TRBV2,TRBD2,CASTYTSGRETQYF,TGCGCCAGCACCTATACTAGCGGCCGGGAGACCCAGTACTTC
TRBJ2-5,few,14,TRBV7-2,NA,CASSSRVSPFAQYF,TGTGCCAGTAGCTCCCGGGTCTCCCCATTTGCCCAGTACTTC
TRBJ1-6,few,16,TRBV28,TRBD1,CASSLSGTGGSSPLHF,TGTGCCAGCAGTTTGTCCGGGACAGGGGGAAGTTCACCCCTCCACTTT
TRBJ1-3,NA,15,TRBV7-2,NA,CASTTSGFPGNTIYF,TGTGCCAGCACCACGAGCGGTTTCCCTGGAAACACCATATATTTT
TRBJ2-7,many,12,TRBV20-1,NA,CSARTTTGIPSF,TGCAGTGCTCGGACGACCACCGGGATCCCTTCCTTC
TRBJ1-5,few,16,TRBV6-1,NA,CASSARGMGASQPQHF,TGTGCCAGCAGTGCCCGGGGGATGGGGGCAAGTCAGCCCCAGCATTTT
TRBJ2-3,NA,16,TRBV29-1,NA,CSVGEGPLASTDTQYF,TGCAGCGTTGGAGAGGGGCCTTTAGCTAGCACAGATACGCAGTATTTT